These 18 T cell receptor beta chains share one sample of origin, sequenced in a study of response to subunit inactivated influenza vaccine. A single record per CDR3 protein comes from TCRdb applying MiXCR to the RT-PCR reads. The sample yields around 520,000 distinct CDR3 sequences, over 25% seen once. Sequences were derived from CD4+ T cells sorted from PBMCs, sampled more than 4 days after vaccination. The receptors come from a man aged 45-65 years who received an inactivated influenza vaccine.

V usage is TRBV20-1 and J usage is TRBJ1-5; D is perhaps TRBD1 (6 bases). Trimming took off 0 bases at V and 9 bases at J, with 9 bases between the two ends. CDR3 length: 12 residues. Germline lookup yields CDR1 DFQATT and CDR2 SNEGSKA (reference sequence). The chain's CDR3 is CSAREGAGPQHF. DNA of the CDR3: TGCAGTGCTAGAGAGGGGGCAGGGCCCCAGCATTTT.

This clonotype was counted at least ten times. The CDR3 sequence is CASSLFNEQFF. CDR3 DNA: TGCGCCAGCAGCTTGTTCAATGAGCAGTTCTTC. The V call is TRBV5-1, the J call TRBJ2-1, with no clear D. Germline CDR1 and CDR2: SGHRS and YFSETQ. The CDR3 has 11 residues. V was cut by 1 base and J by 6 bases, with 2 bases left in between.

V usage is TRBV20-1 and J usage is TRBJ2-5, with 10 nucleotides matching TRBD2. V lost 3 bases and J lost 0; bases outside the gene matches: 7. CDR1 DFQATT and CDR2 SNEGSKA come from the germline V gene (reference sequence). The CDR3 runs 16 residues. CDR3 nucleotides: TGCAGTGCTAGCGGGCTAGCGGGGGCAAACCAAGAGACCCAGTACTTC. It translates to CSASGLAGANQETQYF.

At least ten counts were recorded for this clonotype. CDR3 loop: CASRNSFTGYNSPLHF. The CDR3 nucleotides read TGTGCCAGCAGAAATAGCTTTACGGGTTATAATTCACCCCTCCACTTT. The gene calls are TRBV12-3 or TRBV12-4 and TRBJ1-6; D uncertain. CDR3 size: 16 residues. The V end lost 6 bases, the J end lost 4 bases, and 16 bases lay between the germline ends.

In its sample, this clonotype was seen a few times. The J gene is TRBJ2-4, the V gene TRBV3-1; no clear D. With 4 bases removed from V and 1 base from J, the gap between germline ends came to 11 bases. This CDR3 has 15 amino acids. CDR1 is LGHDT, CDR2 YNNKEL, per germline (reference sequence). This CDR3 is CASSPETGAKNIQYF. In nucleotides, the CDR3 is TGTGCCAGCAGCCCCGAAACTGGGGCCAAAAACATTCAGTACTTC.

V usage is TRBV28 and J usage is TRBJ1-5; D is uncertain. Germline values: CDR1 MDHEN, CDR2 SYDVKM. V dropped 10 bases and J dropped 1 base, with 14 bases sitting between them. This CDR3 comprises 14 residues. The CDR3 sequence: CATLPDGSNQPQHF. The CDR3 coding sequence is TGTGCCACCTTGCCGGATGGGAGCAATCAGCCCCAGCATTTT.

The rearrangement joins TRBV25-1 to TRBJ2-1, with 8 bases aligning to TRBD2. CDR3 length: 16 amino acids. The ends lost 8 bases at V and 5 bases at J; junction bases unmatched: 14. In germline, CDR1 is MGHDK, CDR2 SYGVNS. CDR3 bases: TGTGCCAGCGGACCCCGGCGAACTAGCGGTAACAATGAGCAGTTCTTC. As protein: CASGPRRTSGNNEQFF.

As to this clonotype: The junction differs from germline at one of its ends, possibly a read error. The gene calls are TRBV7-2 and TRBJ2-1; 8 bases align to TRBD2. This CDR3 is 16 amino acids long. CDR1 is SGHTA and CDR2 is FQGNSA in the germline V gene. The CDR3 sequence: CASSLAGLGHRGEQSF. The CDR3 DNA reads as TGTGCCAGCAGCTTAGCGGGACTAGGCCATCGGGGTGAGCAGTCCTTC.

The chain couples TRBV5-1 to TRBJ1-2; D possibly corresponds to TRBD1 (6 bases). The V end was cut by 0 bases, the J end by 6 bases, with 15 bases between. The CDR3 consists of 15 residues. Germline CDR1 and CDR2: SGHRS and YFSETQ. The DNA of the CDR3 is TGCGCCAGCAGCTTGGACGTTTGGGGGGCGGATGGCTACACCTTC. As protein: CASSLDVWGADGYTF.

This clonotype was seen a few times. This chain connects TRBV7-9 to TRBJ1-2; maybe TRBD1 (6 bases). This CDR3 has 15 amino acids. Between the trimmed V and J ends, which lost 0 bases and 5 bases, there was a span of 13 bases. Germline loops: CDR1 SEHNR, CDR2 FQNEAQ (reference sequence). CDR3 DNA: TGTGCCAGCAGCTTAGCGGGGGCAGGCGCGTATGGCTACACCTTC. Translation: CASSLAGAGAYGYTF. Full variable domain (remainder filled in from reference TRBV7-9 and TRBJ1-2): DTGVSQNPRHKITKRGQNVTFRCDPISEHNRLYWYRQTLGQGPEFLTYFQNEAQLEKSRLLSDRFSAERPKGSFSTLEIQRTEQGDSAMYLCASSLAGAGAYGYTFGSGTRLTVV.

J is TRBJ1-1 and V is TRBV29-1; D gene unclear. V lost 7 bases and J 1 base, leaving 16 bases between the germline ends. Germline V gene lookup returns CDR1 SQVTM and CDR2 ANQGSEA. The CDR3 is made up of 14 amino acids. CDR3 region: CSAIPYGSNTEAFF. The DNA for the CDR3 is TGCAGCGCTATACCGTATGGGTCGAACACTGAAGCTTTCTTT.

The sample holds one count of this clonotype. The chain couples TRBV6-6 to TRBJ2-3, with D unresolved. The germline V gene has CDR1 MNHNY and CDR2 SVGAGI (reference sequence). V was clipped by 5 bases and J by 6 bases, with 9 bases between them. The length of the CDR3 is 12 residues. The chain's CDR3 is CASSTYLDTQYF. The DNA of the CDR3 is TGTGCCAGCAGTACCTACCTGGATACGCAGTATTTT.

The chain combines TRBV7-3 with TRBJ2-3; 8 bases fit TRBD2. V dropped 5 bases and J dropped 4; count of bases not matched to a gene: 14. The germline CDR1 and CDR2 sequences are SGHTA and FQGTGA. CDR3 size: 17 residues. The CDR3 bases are TGTGCCAGCAGCCCTACTGGCGGGAGGCTGAGTGCAGATACGCAGTATTTT. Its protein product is CASSPTGGRLSADTQYF.

CDR3: CASRDRDTQPQHF. CDR3 in DNA: TGTGCCAGCAGAGACAGGGATACGCAGCCCCAGCATTTT. The chain has TRBV6-2 or TRBV6-3 and TRBJ1-5, with 7 bases aligning to TRBD1. CDR1 is MNHEY and CDR2 is SVGEGT in the germline V gene. J lost 7 bases, V lost 6 bases, and 6 bases had no gene match. This CDR3 comprises 13 residues.

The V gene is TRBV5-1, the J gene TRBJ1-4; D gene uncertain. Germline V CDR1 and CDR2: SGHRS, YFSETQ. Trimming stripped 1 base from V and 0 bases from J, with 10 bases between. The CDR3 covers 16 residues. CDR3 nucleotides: TGCGCCAGCAGCTTGAGCAGCGTCGCAACTAATGAAAAACTGTTTTTT. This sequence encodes CASSLSSVATNEKLFF.

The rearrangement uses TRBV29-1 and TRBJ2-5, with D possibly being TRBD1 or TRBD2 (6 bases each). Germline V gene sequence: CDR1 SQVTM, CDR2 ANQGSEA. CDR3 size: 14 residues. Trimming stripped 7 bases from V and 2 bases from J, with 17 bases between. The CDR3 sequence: CSARTKGGQETQYF. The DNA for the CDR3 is TGCAGCGCTCGCACGAAGGGGGGACAAGAGACCCAGTACTTC.

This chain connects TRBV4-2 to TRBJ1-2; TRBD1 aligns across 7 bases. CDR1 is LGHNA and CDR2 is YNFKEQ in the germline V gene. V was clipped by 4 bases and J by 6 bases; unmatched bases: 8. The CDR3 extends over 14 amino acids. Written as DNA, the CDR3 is TGTGCCAGCAGCCTTTTCAGGGGGGAAGATGGCTACACCTTC. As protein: CASSLFRGEDGYTF.

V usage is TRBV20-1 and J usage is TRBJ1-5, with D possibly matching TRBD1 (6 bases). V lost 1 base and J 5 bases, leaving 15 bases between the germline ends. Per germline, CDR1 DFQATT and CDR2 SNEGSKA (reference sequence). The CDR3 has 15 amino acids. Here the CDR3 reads CSARVSGARDQPQHF. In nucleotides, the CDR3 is TGCAGTGCTAGAGTCTCAGGGGCACGGGATCAGCCCCAGCATTTT.